These 16 T cell receptor beta chains were sequenced from one sample in a study of blood T cell repertoires in COVID-19. The table came from immunoSEQ multiplex PCR; TCRdb's copy has only in-frame clones and leaves some out. This sample yields 360,000 or so clones, of which around 90% are seen a single time; around 3.9% belongs to the top ten. The specimen was peripheral blood. The origin of the receptors is a woman aged 60-75 years with COVID-19, enrolled during active disease.

This chain uses TRBV4-1 with TRBJ1-5; 10 bases fit TRBD1. Germline CDR1 and CDR2: MGHRA and YSYEKL. This CDR3 contains 16 residues. V shed 3 bases and J 2 bases; nucleotides not matched to a gene: 4. CDR3 nucleotides: TGCGCCAGCAGCCAGTCCGGGACAGGGGGCAATCAGCCCCAGCATTTT. This codes for CASSQSGTGGNQPQHF.

The chain combines TRBV7-2 with TRBJ2-3, with unresolved D. The CDR3 loop spans 12 amino acids. CDR1 and CDR2 from the germline V gene are SGHTA and FQGNSA. Trimming removed 5 bases at V and 5 bases at J, with 8 bases between. The CDR3 DNA is TGTGCCAGCAGCCTCCAGGAAGATACGCAGTATTTT. The encoded protein is CASSLQEDTQYF.

The chain employs TRBV27 and TRBJ2-3; 10 bases map to TRBD2. Germline assignment: CDR1 MNHEY and CDR2 SMNVEV (reference sequence). CDR3 length equals 17 residues. V lost 3 bases to trimming and J lost 2 bases; unmatched junction nucleotides: 8. CDR3: CASSFIRLAGATDTQYF. The CDR3 DNA follows: TGTGCCAGCAGTTTCATAAGGCTAGCGGGGGCCACAGATACGCAGTATTTT.

The V gene is TRBV28, the J gene TRBJ1-2; the match to TRBD1 covers 10 bases. Germline CDR1 reads MDHEN; CDR2 reads SYDVKM. This CDR3 region has 17 residues. V dropped 4 bases and J dropped 4; count of bases not matched to a gene: 12. This CDR3 is CASSSTGTGASFYGYTF. CDR3 in DNA: TGTGCCAGCAGTTCGACCGGGACAGGGGCGTCCTTCTATGGCTACACCTTC.

This chain connects TRBV19 to TRBJ2-1, with D perhaps matching TRBD2 (7 bases). Germline lookup yields CDR1 LNHDA and CDR2 SQIVND (reference sequence). The CDR3 sequence is 15 residues long. V lost 8 bases, J lost 5 bases, and 19 bases lay in between. The CDR3 reads CASRGSGGAHNEQFF. For the CDR3, the DNA is TGTGCCAGTCGCGGGTCGGGGGGCGCCCACAATGAGCAGTTCTTC.

This chain connects TRBV2 to TRBJ1-2; D might be TRBD1 (5 bases). V shed 0 bases and J shed 8 bases, with 13 bases lying between them. The CDR3 contains 14 residues. Germline assignment: CDR1 SNHLY and CDR2 FYNNEI. In DNA form, the CDR3 reads TGTGCCAGCAGTGAAGCGCTGGGGGGGAAGGGCTACACCTTC. Its translation is CASSEALGGKGYTF.

V and J are TRBV15 and TRBJ1-1, with D perhaps matching TRBD1 (6 bases). V dropped 3 bases and J dropped 4 bases, with 24 bases sitting between them. CDR3 length equals 18 residues. Per the germline V gene, CDR1 is LNHNV and CDR2 is YYDKDF (reference sequence). Written as DNA, the CDR3 is TGTGCCACCAGCAGGGAACAGGGAAACTCGCTGAGGGGCACTGAAGCTTTCTTT. It is translated as CATSREQGNSLRGTEAFF.

This chain uses TRBV11-3 with TRBJ1-5, with D tentatively TRBD1 (6 bases). In germline, CDR1 is SGHNT, CDR2 YENEEA. This CDR3 region has 17 residues. The V end was cut by 0 bases, the J end by 7 bases, with 19 bases between. The DNA of the CDR3 is TGTGCCAGCAGCTTAGATCTACAGGGACGGTGTTACCAGCCCCAGCATTTT. As protein: CASSLDLQGRCYQPQHF.

This chain uses TRBV19 with TRBJ1-2; no reliable D call. Looked up from germline, CDR1 is LNHDA and CDR2 is SQIVND (reference sequence). The CDR3 totals 13 residues. Trimming cost V 0 bases and J 5 bases, with 7 bases left between them. DNA of the CDR3: TGTGCCAGTAGTATAGAACCCGGGTATGGCTACACCTTC. As protein: CASSIEPGYGYTF.

V and J are TRBV5-6 and TRBJ1-2, with D hard to call. The CDR3 runs to 14 residues. V was clipped by 4 bases and J by 1 base, with 11 bases between them. The germline gives CDR1 SGHDT, CDR2 YYEEEE. CDR3 sequence (DNA): TGTGCCAGCAGCAACGAGGACTTTAACTATGGCTACACCTTC. This codes for CASSNEDFNYGYTF.

CDR3 protein: CASSIGQGADEQYF. The CDR3 nucleotides read TGCGCCAGCAGCATAGGACAGGGAGCTGACGAGCAGTACTTC. The rearrangement joins TRBV5-1 to TRBJ2-7; 8 bases line up with TRBD1. The germline V gene has CDR1 SGHRS and CDR2 YFSETQ. The CDR3 runs to 14 residues. The junction had 8 bases not matched to a gene; V was cut back by 4 bases and J by 5 bases. The variable domain in full, completed from reference TRBV5-1 and TRBJ2-7, reads KAGVTQTPRYLIKTRGQQVTLSCSPISGHRSVSWYQQTPGQGLQFLFEYFSETQRNKGNFPGRFSGRQFSNSRSEMNVSTLELGDSALYLCASSIGQGADEQYFGPGTRLTVT.

This clone was counted between two and nine times. This sequence joins TRBV19 and TRBJ2-3; D gene ambiguous. The ends were cut back, 7 bases at V and 3 bases at J, with 8 bases in the middle. The CDR3 has 12 residues. Germline CDR1 is LNHDA and CDR2 is SQIVND (reference sequence). CDR3 sequence reads: CASTSRTDTQYF. The CDR3, as DNA: TGTGCCAGTACGAGCCGGACAGATACGCAGTATTTT.

This chain links TRBV5-5 with TRBJ1-2; TRBD1 matches at 8 bases. V dropped 2 bases and J dropped 4; count of bases not matched to a gene: 16. CDR1 SGHKS and CDR2 YYEKEE come from the germline V gene (reference sequence). CDR3 length: 18 amino acids. CDR3 nucleotide sequence: TGTGCCAGCAGCTTAAGACAGGGGCTCACCCTGCTCCCCTATGGCTACACCTTC. Translation: CASSLRQGLTLLPYGYTF. Variable domain in full (rest from reference TRBV5-5 and TRBJ1-2): DAGVTQSPTHLIKTRGQQVTLRCSPISGHKSVSWYQQVLGQGPQFIFQYYEKEERGRGNFPDRFSARQFPNYSSELNVNALLLGDSALYLCASSLRQGLTLLPYGYTFGSGTRLTVV.

The chain is built from TRBV5-8 and TRBJ1-5; D gene unclear. The germline CDR1 and CDR2 sequences are SGHTS and YDEGEE. The CDR3 is 15 residues long. Trimming shortened V by 3 bases and J by 2 bases, and 12 bases separated the two germline ends. CDR3 coding DNA: TGTGCCAGCAGCTGGACGGCGAGGGGCAATCAGCCCCAGCATTTT. Encoded protein: CASSWTARGNQPQHF.

The J gene is TRBJ2-5, the V gene TRBV7-3; 7 positions match TRBD1. Germline V gene sequence: CDR1 SGHTA, CDR2 FQGTGA. This CDR3 has 15 residues. J gave up 2 bases and V 1 base, and 4 bases lay outside the gene matches. The chain's CDR3 is CASSLITGVQETQYF. For the CDR3, the DNA is TGTGCCAGCAGCTTAATCACAGGGGTACAAGAGACCCAGTACTTC. Complete variable domain (other parts from reference TRBV7-3 and TRBJ2-5): GAGVSQTPSNKVTEKGKYVELRCDPISGHTALYWYRQSLGQGPEFLIYFQGTGAADDSGLPNDRFFAVRPEGSVSTLKIQRTERGDSAVYLCASSLITGVQETQYFGPGTRLLVL.

The V and J genes are TRBV6-5 and TRBJ1-2, with unresolved D. This CDR3 has 13 amino acids. Trimming shortened V by 7 bases and J by 2 bases, and 11 bases separated the two germline ends. Germline CDR1 reads MNHEY; CDR2 reads SVGAGI. The CDR3 DNA reads TGTGCCAGCACTAAGACTGCGAACTATGGCTACACCTTC. Amino acid sequence: CASTKTANYGYTF.